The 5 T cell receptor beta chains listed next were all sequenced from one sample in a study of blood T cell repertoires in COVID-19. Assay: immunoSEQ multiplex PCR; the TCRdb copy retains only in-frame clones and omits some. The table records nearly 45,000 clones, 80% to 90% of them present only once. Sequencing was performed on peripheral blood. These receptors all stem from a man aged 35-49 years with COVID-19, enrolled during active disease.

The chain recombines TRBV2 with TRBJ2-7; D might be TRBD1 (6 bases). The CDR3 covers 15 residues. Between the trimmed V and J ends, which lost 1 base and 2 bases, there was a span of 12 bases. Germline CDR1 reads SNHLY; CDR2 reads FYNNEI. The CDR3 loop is CASSEVTGATYEQYF. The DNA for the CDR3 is TGTGCCAGCAGTGAAGTGACAGGTGCTACCTACGAGCAGTACTTC. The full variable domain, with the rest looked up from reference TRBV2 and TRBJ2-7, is EPEVTQTPSHQVTQMGQEVILRCVPISNHLYFYWYRQILGQKVEFLVSFYNNEISEKSEIFDDQFSVERPDGSNFTLKIRSTKLEDSAMYFCASSEVTGATYEQYFGPGTRLTVT.

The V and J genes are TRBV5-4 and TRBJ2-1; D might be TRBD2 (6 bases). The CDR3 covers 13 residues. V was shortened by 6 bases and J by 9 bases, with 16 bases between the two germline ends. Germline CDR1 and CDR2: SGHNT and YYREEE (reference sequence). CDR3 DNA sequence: TGTGCCAGCAAGGAGGACTATTTGGGTGAGCAGTTCTTC. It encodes CASKEDYLGEQFF.

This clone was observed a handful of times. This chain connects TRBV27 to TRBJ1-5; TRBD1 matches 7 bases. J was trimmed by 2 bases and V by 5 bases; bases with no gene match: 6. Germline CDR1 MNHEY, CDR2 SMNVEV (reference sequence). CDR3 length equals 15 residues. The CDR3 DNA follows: TGTGCCAGCAGTCGACAGGGTCTCGGCAATCAGCCCCAGCATTTT. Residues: CASSRQGLGNQPQHF.

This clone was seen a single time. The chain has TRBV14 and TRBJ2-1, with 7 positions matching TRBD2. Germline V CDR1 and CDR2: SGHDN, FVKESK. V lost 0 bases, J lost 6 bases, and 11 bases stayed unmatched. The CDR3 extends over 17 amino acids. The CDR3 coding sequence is TGTGCCAGCAGCCAAGAGGAGGATAGACTAGCTCCCAATGAGCAGTTCTTC. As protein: CASSQEEDRLAPNEQFF.

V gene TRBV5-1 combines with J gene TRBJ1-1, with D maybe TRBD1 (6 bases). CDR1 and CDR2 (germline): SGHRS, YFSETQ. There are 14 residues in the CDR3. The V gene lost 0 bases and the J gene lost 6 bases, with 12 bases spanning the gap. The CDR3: CASSLGGRVAEAFF. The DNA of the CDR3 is TGCGCCAGCAGCTTGGGGGGGCGGGTCGCTGAAGCTTTCTTT.